Below are 27 T cell receptor beta chains sequenced from a single sample in a study of identical twins (dated by TCRdb to 2016 to 2017). Library creation used 5' RACE. Sequencing used an Illumina HiSeq 2000. TCRdb reprocessing: public reads trimmed at Q25 with fastp, clones called with MiXCR, in-frame beta chains kept. Each CDR3 protein gets just one entry, which takes the most common genes and DNA from the rows behind it. The table for this sample lists some 600,000 distinct CDR3 sequences; less than 9% of them were counted only once. Jointly, the top ten make up less than 2% of the sample. The data were also submitted as part of a second study, on yellow fever vaccine responses in identical twins.

Material: PBMCs. Every receptor here comes from a woman aged 18-35 years in good health.

Ten or more counts support this clonotype. The CDR3 sequence is CASSQVADIIYNEQFF. The CDR3 nucleotides read TGCGCCAGCAGCCAAGTAGCGGATATAATCTACAATGAGCAGTTCTTC. V usage is TRBV4-1 and J usage is TRBJ2-1; D is possibly TRBD2 (6 bases). Trimming removed 1 base at V and 3 bases at J, with 13 bases between. This CDR3 spans 16 amino acids. CDR1 and CDR2 from the germline V gene are MGHRA and YSYEKL.

This clonotype was recorded at least ten times. The rearrangement links TRBV2 to TRBJ2-1; D may be TRBD1 (6 bases). Germline values: CDR1 SNHLY, CDR2 FYNNEI. The CDR3 is 13 residues long. The germline V and J ends were trimmed by 3 bases and 10 bases, with 13 bases remaining between them. The CDR3 bases are TGTGCCAGCAGTGACGACAGGCTAGGGGAGCAGTTCTTC. This encodes CASSDDRLGEQFF.

The chain is built from TRBV5-5 and TRBJ1-5; D is uncertain. Germline V gives CDR1 SGHKS, CDR2 YYEKEE (reference sequence). The CDR3 length is 14 residues. V was shortened by 3 bases and J by 6 bases, with 13 bases between the two germline ends. The CDR3 DNA reads TGTGCCAGCAGCTCCCTCGTGGGAACTCAGCCCCAGCATTTT. Translating it yields CASSSLVGTQPQHF.

This clonotype came up a few times. The chain uses TRBV29-1 and TRBJ2-3, with D uncertain. The V end lost 6 bases, the J end lost 6 bases, and 13 bases lay between the germline ends. The germline CDR1 and CDR2 sequences are SQVTM and ANQGSEA. The length of the CDR3 is 12 residues. The CDR3 loop is CSVRLVGDTQYF. The CDR3, as DNA: TGCAGCGTCCGACTGGTTGGGGATACGCAGTATTTT.

In its sample, this clonotype was seen a few times. The chain joins TRBV3-1 to TRBJ1-2; a weak D match, TRBD1 (5 bases). The V gene lost 7 bases and the J gene lost 6 bases, with 12 bases spanning the gap. The CDR3 totals 12 residues. Germline V CDR1 and CDR2: LGHDT, YNNKEL (reference sequence). Here the CDR3 DNA reads TGTGCCAGCACCCAGGGATTAAATGGCTACACCTTC. It codes for CASTQGLNGYTF.

This clonotype was observed a single time. V is TRBV28 and J is TRBJ1-5; D may be TRBD1 (6 bases). CDR1 and CDR2 (germline): MDHEN, SYDVKM. The CDR3 is 14 amino acids. Trimming removed 7 bases from V and 7 bases from J, with 17 bases in between. CDR3 protein: CASTIQGIGQPQHF. The CDR3, as DNA: TGTGCCAGCACGATCCAGGGGATCGGGCAGCCCCAGCATTTT.

The chain is built from TRBV5-5 and TRBJ2-5, with D maybe TRBD2 (6 bases). The CDR3 runs 16 residues. V was clipped by 3 bases and J by 0 bases, with 15 bases between them. Germline CDR1 SGHKS, CDR2 YYEKEE (reference sequence). The CDR3 sequence: CASSSGGRINQETQYF. In nucleotides, the CDR3 is TGTGCCAGCAGCTCCGGGGGACGGATTAACCAAGAGACCCAGTACTTC.

The chain employs TRBV20-1 and TRBJ2-5; 11 nucleotides agree with TRBD2. The CDR3 spans 13 residues. With 5 bases clipped from V and 4 bases from J, the junction kept 3 bases outside the gene matches. CDR1 DFQATT and CDR2 SNEGSKA come from the germline V gene (reference sequence). CDR3 in amino acids: CSASLAGGETQYF. The CDR3 bases are TGCAGTGCTTCCCTAGCGGGGGGAGAGACCCAGTACTTC.

This chain connects TRBV24-1 to TRBJ2-7; D may be TRBD1 (5 bases). Germline CDR1 KGHDR, CDR2 SFDVKD. With 5 bases removed from V and 4 bases from J, the gap between germline ends came to 11 bases. This CDR3 region has 13 residues. CDR3 in amino acids: CATSGTTEYEQYF. The DNA of the CDR3 is TGTGCCACCAGTGGCACGACAGAATACGAGCAGTACTTC.

This clonotype occurred many times. V and J are TRBV24-1 and TRBJ2-2; D is possibly TRBD1 or TRBD2 (5 bases each). This CDR3 is 16 amino acids long. V gave up 10 bases and J gave up 5 bases, with 22 bases separating them. Germline CDR1 reads KGHDR; CDR2 reads SFDVKD. CDR3 bases: TGTGCCACTCAGAACGGGGCCACGGCGCGTACCGGGGAGCTGTTTTTT. Its translation: CATQNGATARTGELFF.

This clonotype came up a few times. This chain uses TRBV20-1 with TRBJ2-2, with D tentatively TRBD1 (7 bases). This CDR3 has 17 residues. Germline V gene data show CDR1 as DFQATT and CDR2 as SNEGSKA (reference sequence). The V end was cut by 0 bases, the J end by 0 bases, with 14 bases between. The DNA of the CDR3 is TGCAGTGCTAGAGAGTTTGCGGGGACAGCGAACACCGGGGAGCTGTTTTTT. Protein: CSAREFAGTANTGELFF.

This clonotype was detected many times. The gene calls are TRBV5-5 and TRBJ2-2; D ambiguous. Germline V gene sequence: CDR1 SGHKS, CDR2 YYEKEE (reference sequence). V was cut by 1 base and J by 4 bases, with 5 bases left in between. The CDR3 is 13 residues long. The DNA of the CDR3 is TGTGCCAGCAGCTTGTTGACCACCGGGGAGCTGTTTTTT. Translating it yields CASSLLTTGELFF.

Only a few counts were recorded for this clonotype. V gene TRBV27 combines with J gene TRBJ2-3; possibly TRBD2 for D (6 bases). Trimming stripped 5 bases from V and 13 bases from J, with 16 bases between. The germline V gene encodes CDR1 MNHEY and CDR2 SMNVEV (reference sequence). The CDR3 is 12 amino acids. The CDR3 is CASSVRGGGEYF. The CDR3 DNA follows: TGTGCCAGCAGTGTCCGGGGAGGAGGGGAGTATTTT.

This clonotype showed up many times. The V call is TRBV12-3 or TRBV12-4, the J call TRBJ2-7; TRBD1 agrees at 8 bases. This CDR3 region has 12 residues. J gave up 6 bases and V 5 bases, and 3 bases lay outside the gene matches. The CDR3 region is CASSPTGAEQYV. The CDR3 DNA follows: TGTGCCAGCAGTCCGACAGGGGCCGAGCAGTACGTC.

A few counts support this clonotype. The chain couples TRBV7-2 to TRBJ2-7; 9 bases are shared with TRBD2. Germline-derived CDR1 and CDR2 are SGHTA and FQGNSA. J was trimmed by 0 bases and V by 8 bases; bases with no gene match: 11. This CDR3 is built from 16 residues. In nucleotides, the CDR3 is TGTGCCAGCCCCCCCGGACTAGCGCTAAGCTCCTACGAGCAGTACTTC. Its translation is CASPPGLALSSYEQYF. Variable domain in full (rest from reference TRBV7-2 and TRBJ2-7): GAGVSQSPSNKVTEKGKDVELRCDPISGHTALYWYRQSLGQGLEFLIYFQGNSAPDKSGLPSDRFSAERTGGSVSTLTIQRTQQEDSAVYLCASPPGLALSSYEQYFGPGTRLTVT.

This clonotype has at least ten counts. The V and J genes are TRBV12-3 or TRBV12-4 and TRBJ2-3; D remains unclear. This CDR3 has 12 amino acids. V lost 6 bases and J 1 base, leaving 5 bases between the germline ends. The CDR3 nucleotides are TGTGCCAGCAGCCAAGGCACAGATACGCAGTATTTT. Encoded protein: CASSQGTDTQYF.

In this sample, this clonotype turned up a few times. The chain has TRBV9 and TRBJ2-5; D is ambiguous. Trimming removed 1 base from V and 9 bases from J, with 19 bases in between. The CDR3 is made up of 15 amino acids. In germline, CDR1 is SGDLS, CDR2 YYNGEE. DNA for the CDR3: TGTGCCAGCAGCGTATACGAGACAACGGGCATGGCCCAGTACTTC. Protein sequence: CASSVYETTGMAQYF. The full variable domain, completed using reference TRBV9 and TRBJ2-5, is DSGVTQTPKHLITATGQRVTLRCSPRSGDLSVYWYQQSLDQGLQFLIQYYNGEERAKGNILERFSAQQFPDLHSELNLSSLELGDSALYFCASSVYETTGMAQYFGPGTRLLVL.

This clonotype was counted between two and nine times. This chain connects TRBV29-1 to TRBJ2-1; D is possibly TRBD2 (6 bases). The CDR3 covers 13 residues. With 2 bases removed from V and 10 bases from J, the gap between germline ends came to 15 bases. Germline V gene sequence: CDR1 SQVTM, CDR2 ANQGSEA. Here the CDR3 DNA reads TGCAGCGTTGAAACGGTGGAGGGGCGAGAGCAGTTCTTC. This translates into CSVETVEGREQFF.

This clonotype was observed a handful of times. This chain uses TRBV3-1 with TRBJ2-3; D uncertain. Trimming stripped 0 bases from V and 6 bases from J, with 10 bases between. Looked up from germline, CDR1 is LGHDT and CDR2 is YNNKEL (reference sequence). The CDR3 contains 14 residues. In DNA form, the CDR3 reads TGTGCCAGCAGCCAAGATCTCCGGCGTGATACGCAGTATTTT. Protein sequence: CASSQDLRRDTQYF.

This clonotype was counted only a few times. The chain couples TRBV7-9 to TRBJ1-1, with D uncertain. Germline V gives CDR1 SEHNR, CDR2 FQNEAQ (reference sequence). The CDR3 has 11 residues. Deletions cut 3 bases from V and 4 bases from J, with 3 bases between. The CDR3 loop is CASSFPTEAFF. The CDR3 DNA reads TGTGCCAGCAGCTTTCCCACTGAAGCTTTCTTT.

This clonotype was recorded at least ten times. V and J are TRBV29-1 and TRBJ2-4; D is possibly TRBD1 (6 bases). The V end lost 6 bases, the J end lost 9 bases, and 18 bases lay between the germline ends. CDR1 and CDR2 from the germline V gene are SQVTM and ANQGSEA. The CDR3 spans 13 residues. In nucleotides, the CDR3 is TGCAGCGTCCGAGGACAGAGCGACGGCATTCAGTACTTC. Residues: CSVRGQSDGIQYF.

This sequence joins TRBV4-1 and TRBJ2-5; 7 nucleotides align to TRBD1. V gave up 4 bases and J gave up 5 bases; unmatched junction bases: 4. Germline V gene data show CDR1 as MGHRA and CDR2 as YSYEKL. The CDR3 covers 13 residues. The CDR3 DNA reads as TGCGCCAGCAGCCGACAGGGTACCGAGACCCAGTACTTC. It is translated as CASSRQGTETQYF.

The genes are TRBV20-1 and TRBJ2-7, with D perhaps TRBD1 or TRBD2 (5 bases each). This CDR3 has 15 amino acids. Trimming took 0 bases from V and 8 from J, leaving 20 bases between them. CDR1 and CDR2 (germline): DFQATT, SNEGSKA (reference sequence). The CDR3 DNA sequence: TGCAGTGCTAGAGATGTGTCGGGTGGACCGGGACAGCAGTACTTC. Translated, it gives CSARDVSGGPGQQYF.

The chain uses TRBV20-1 and TRBJ2-1, with D maybe TRBD1 (6 bases). This CDR3 spans 15 amino acids. Germline lookup yields CDR1 DFQATT and CDR2 SNEGSKA (reference sequence). V dropped 0 bases and J dropped 5 bases, with 14 bases sitting between them. CDR3 region: CSARDPDSGDNEQFF. CDR3 coding DNA: TGCAGTGCTAGAGATCCAGATTCAGGGGACAATGAGCAGTTCTTC.

This clonotype appeared a few times. The chain uses TRBV18 and TRBJ2-7, with 8 positions matching TRBD1. Germline V gene data show CDR1 as KGHSH and CDR2 as LQKENI. Germline trimming cut 5 bases from V and 2 bases from J; bases unmatched to any gene: 5. This CDR3 has 14 residues. The CDR3 DNA reads as TGTGCCAGCTCATTAGACAGGGGAACCTACGAGCAGTACGTC. The encoded protein is CASSLDRGTYEQYV.

This clonotype was detected a few times. The V gene is TRBV5-4, the J gene TRBJ2-1; 8 bases match TRBD2. Unmatched junction bases numbered 4, after V lost 0 bases and J lost 5 bases. The germline V gene has CDR1 SGHNT and CDR2 YYREEE (reference sequence). This CDR3 is 15 amino acids long. CDR3 in amino acids: CASSLAGGAHNEQFF. The CDR3 DNA follows: TGTGCCAGCAGCTTGGCCGGGGGGGCTCACAATGAGCAGTTCTTC.

This clonotype was observed a few times. The chain employs TRBV5-1 and TRBJ2-1; tentative D call: TRBD2 (7 bases). The CDR3 runs 17 residues. Germline V gives CDR1 SGHRS, CDR2 YFSETQ. The V end lost 8 bases, the J end lost 5 bases, and 26 bases lay between the germline ends. The CDR3 sequence: CASQGLGGGPLDNEQFF. The CDR3 DNA reads as TGCGCCAGTCAAGGGCTCGGCGGGGGCCCTTTAGACAATGAGCAGTTCTTC.